This T cell receptor beta chain was obtained from a study of cytomegalovirus exposure and HLA in healthy donors. Across the whole study: Previous work identified roughly 120 million unique TCR beta sequences from around 180 million T cells. Out of 350 to 400 genotyped donors, less than 85% belonged to the Caucasian-associated ancestry cluster. Study findings and constraints: A highly shared variant cluster was judged a likely technical artifact.

A note on this clone: Its specificity is unknown.

V lost 3 bases to trimming and J lost 6 bases; unmatched junction nucleotides: 7. There are 14 residues in the CDR3. CDR1 and CDR2 from the germline V gene are LNHDA and SQIVND (reference sequence). 60 Vbeta and 13 Jbeta primers were used in PCR. Per the original data handling: Approximately 86 million unique TCR beta chains, 10 million to 14 million shared, were counted in a later analysis. Assay: immunoSEQ multiplex PCR; the TCRdb copy retains only in-frame clones and omits some. The DNA was the basis for D and trimming; V, J and clone size are from that table. The sample has 52,000 or so clones, 75% to 80% seen once.

This TCR was sampled from a woman in her 40s in good health and CMV-seropositive. The chain links TRBV19 to TRBJ1-2; the match to TRBD1 covers 7 bases. Sequenced sample: PBMCs. The chain's CDR3 is CASSIGQGVDGYTF. In DNA form, the CDR3 reads TGTGCCAGTAGTATCGGCCAGGGGGTCGATGGCTACACCTTC.